The 3 T cell receptor beta chains presented below share a single source sample, sequenced in a study of low-dose radiotherapy and immunotherapy resistance in tumors. Documented time point: before trial treatment. Covering alpha and beta chains, TRAV- and TRBV-specific primers were used for the first-strand cDNA. Using a constant-region primer together with a V-primer adapter, TCRs were subjected to 20 PCR cycles of amplification. TCRdb re-called the reads through MiXCR, storing one row per CDR3 protein. The table lists about 39,000 distinct CDR3 sequences, around a third of them singletons, with about 3.7% in the top ten. The input for sequencing was PBMCs, taken before treatment. All receptors derive from a male donor with gallbladder cancer.

This clonotype showed up many times. The chain carries TRBV7-9 and TRBJ2-3; D is unclear. From germline, CDR1 is SEHNR and CDR2 FQNEAQ (reference sequence). The CDR3 has 15 amino acids. Between the trimmed V and J ends, which lost 5 bases and 1 base, there was a span of 13 bases. The CDR3 DNA reads TGTGCCAGCAGCCTACTCCTCGGAGGCACAGATACGCAGTATTTT. This encodes CASSLLLGGTDTQYF.

There are many counts of this clonotype. The V and J genes are TRBV12-3 or TRBV12-4 and TRBJ1-3; 7 nucleotides agree with TRBD1. The CDR3 spans 17 residues. V trimming: 8 bases; J trimming: 0 bases; junction bases outside the gene matches: 13. The DNA of the CDR3 is TGTGCCAGCGGCAACAGGGGAGCATCACACTCTGGAAACACCATATATTTT. Translation: CASGNRGASHSGNTIYF.

This clonotype was counted ten times or more. This sequence joins TRBV7-2 and TRBJ2-4; 7 positions agree with TRBD1. The CDR3 consists of 13 residues. Trimming took 5 bases from V and 7 from J; bases not matched to a gene: 5. Germline lookup yields CDR1 SGHTA and CDR2 FQGNSA. The DNA for the CDR3 is TGTGCCAGCAGCCCGAGACAGGGTAACATTCAGTACTTC. This codes for CASSPRQGNIQYF.